Sequencing of this TCR beta chain was carried out in a study of response to subunit inactivated influenza vaccine. TCRdb reprocessed the RT-PCR reads via MiXCR and lists one record per CDR3 protein. The table has about 520,000 distinct CDR3 sequences, roughly 7.9% seen once. The CDR3 covers 15 residues. Trimming cost V 5 bases and J 4 bases; bases outside gene matches: 7. The sample holds many counts of this clonotype. As yet, its antigen is unknown. Study-wide findings and caveats: It was suggested by the authors that few new T cells are recruited by each seasonal influenza vaccination.

Material: PBMCs from blood, obtained less than 30 months after vaccination. This TCR was sampled from a man in his fifties or sixties who received an inactivated influenza vaccine. This chain connects TRBV12-3 or TRBV12-4 to TRBJ2-7; TRBD2 agrees at 11 bases. The CDR3 DNA reads TGTGCCAGCAGTACCGGTAGCGGGAGGGATTACGAGCAGTACTTC. It yields the protein CASSTGSGRDYEQYF.